These 28 T cell receptor beta chains were all obtained from the same sample, sequenced in a study of beta chain features in type 1 diabetes. The investigators reverse transcribed all of the isolated RNA, so they sequenced expressed TCRB transcripts. Some clones are missing from TCRdb's copy, which holds only in-frame ones; the method was immunoSEQ multiplex PCR. Of hundreds of thousands of clones listed, 11% are singletons. The sample taken for sequencing was naive CD4+ T cells from blood. These TCRs come from a woman in her 30s in good health.

V and J are TRBV6-6 and TRBJ2-2, with 8 positions matching TRBD1. The CDR3 contains 15 residues. Germline V CDR1 and CDR2: MNHNY, SVGAGI (reference sequence). V lost 7 bases and J lost 5; bases outside the gene matches: 9. As DNA, the CDR3 is TGTGCCAGCACGCCTTTGACAGGGGTAACCGGGGAGCTGTTTTTT. Its translation: CASTPLTGVTGELFF.

The gene calls are TRBV7-3 and TRBJ2-3; TRBD2 aligns across 10 bases. V trimming: 5 bases; J trimming: 4 bases; junction bases outside the gene matches: 6. CDR1 and CDR2 (germline): SGHTA, FQGTGA. The CDR3 loop spans 15 amino acids. This CDR3 is CASSRLAGGADTQYF. CDR3 bases: TGTGCCAGCAGCCGACTAGCGGGTGGGGCAGATACGCAGTATTTT. The full variable domain, rest sourced from reference TRBV7-3 and TRBJ2-3, is GAGVSQTPSNKVTEKGKYVELRCDPISGHTALYWYRQSLGQGPEFLIYFQGTGAADDSGLPNDRFFAVRPEGSVSTLKIQRTERGDSAVYLCASSRLAGGADTQYFGPGTRLTVL.

This clone was observed a handful of times. The gene calls are TRBV5-1 and TRBJ1-1; no firm D call. Germline lookup yields CDR1 SGHRS and CDR2 YFSETQ. There are 19 residues in the CDR3. Trimming pared 0 bases from V and 0 bases from J, leaving 21 bases between. The CDR3 nucleotides read TGCGCCAGCAGCTTGGTCCCGGGTACGAGGGCACGGATGAACACTGAAGCTTTCTTT. Encoded protein: CASSLVPGTRARMNTEAFF.

The chain joins TRBV6-5 to TRBJ2-1; the match to TRBD1 covers 9 bases. The CDR3 is made up of 16 amino acids. V dropped 4 bases and J dropped 7; count of bases not matched to a gene: 11. Germline V gene data show CDR1 as MNHEY and CDR2 as SVGAGI. CDR3 sequence (DNA): TGTGCCAGCAGTTTTGGGACCGGGACAGGGCAAAATGAGCAGTTCTTC. This gives the protein CASSFGTGTGQNEQFF.

This clone was detected only a few times. This chain connects TRBV7-9 to TRBJ2-6; D might be TRBD1 (6 bases). V lost 5 bases and J lost 2, with 10 bases in between. The V gene's germline CDR1 is SEHNR and CDR2 FQNEAQ (reference sequence). This CDR3 is built from 15 residues. CDR3 in amino acids: CASSRSGAGANVLTF. CDR3 coding DNA: TGTGCCAGCAGCCGATCAGGGGCTGGGGCCAACGTCCTGACTTTC.

The chain has TRBV29-1 and TRBJ1-1; TRBD1 matches at 9 bases. This CDR3 has 13 amino acids. Germline V gene lookup returns CDR1 SQVTM and CDR2 ANQGSEA. With 3 bases clipped from V and 5 bases from J, the junction kept 4 bases outside the gene matches. For the CDR3, the DNA is TGCAGCGTTGAGTACAGGGGGCTGACTGAAGCTTTCTTT. Protein product: CSVEYRGLTEAFF.

This clone showed up just a few times. This rearrangement joins TRBV9 to TRBJ2-7; 9 bases match TRBD1. The V gene end was trimmed by 4 bases and the J gene end by 3 bases; junction bases not matched to a gene: 2. The CDR3 length is 13 residues. Germline lookup yields CDR1 SGDLS and CDR2 YYNGEE. The CDR3 spells CASSRTGVYEQYF. CDR3 coding DNA: TGTGCCAGCAGCAGGACAGGGGTCTACGAGCAGTACTTC.

CDR3 DNA sequence: TGTGCCAGCAGTACTAGCGGGAGTACTCATGAGCAGTTCTTC. It codes for CASSTSGSTHEQFF. The gene calls are TRBV9 and TRBJ2-1; 11 bases line up with TRBD2. There are 14 residues in the CDR3. Germline V gene lookup returns CDR1 SGDLS and CDR2 YYNGEE. With V trimmed by 5 bases and J by 8 bases, 6 bases remained unmatched. Based on the CDR3 plus reference TRBV9 and TRBJ2-1, the full variable domain is DSGVTQTPKHLITATGQRVTLRCSPRSGDLSVYWYQQSLDQGLQFLIQYYNGEERAKGNILERFSAQQFPDLHSELNLSSLELGDSALYFCASSTSGSTHEQFFGPGTRLTVL.

The chain joins TRBV9 to TRBJ2-3, with 13 bases fitting TRBD2. The CDR3 sequence is 18 residues long. In germline, CDR1 is SGDLS, CDR2 YYNGEE. J gave up 2 bases and V 3 bases, and 9 bases lay outside the gene matches. The CDR3 nucleotides are TGTGCCAGCAGCGCCCAACTAGCGGGAGGGTTCGTCACAGATACGCAGTATTTT. Translating it yields CASSAQLAGGFVTDTQYF.

In its sample, this clone was seen a few times. The chain employs TRBV28 and TRBJ2-1; 11 positions agree with TRBD2. The CDR3 is 16 residues long. V trimming: 5 bases; J trimming: 5 bases; junction bases outside the gene matches: 8. The germline V gene has CDR1 MDHEN and CDR2 SYDVKM. The CDR3 reads CASSPPGTSGDNEQFF. In DNA, the CDR3 is TGTGCCAGCAGTCCACCCGGGACTAGCGGCGACAATGAGCAGTTCTTC.

This sequence joins TRBV29-1 and TRBJ2-7, with 11 positions matching TRBD1. With V trimmed by 6 bases and J by 8 bases, 9 bases remained unmatched. Germline V gene data show CDR1 as SQVTM and CDR2 as ANQGSEA. The CDR3 covers 13 residues. CDR3 sequence reads: CSVPGQGVVKQYF. The CDR3 coding sequence is TGCAGCGTACCGGGACAGGGGGTTGTAAAGCAGTACTTC.

V is TRBV4-3 and J is TRBJ1-5, with D possibly TRBD1 on 6 matching bases. The CDR3 runs 13 residues. Looked up from germline, CDR1 is LGHNA and CDR2 is YSLEER. V lost 2 bases, J lost 5 bases, and 7 bases lay in between. This chain's CDR3 is CASSQNRDQPQHF. CDR3 nucleotide sequence: TGCGCCAGCAGCCAAAACAGGGATCAGCCCCAGCATTTT.

This clone occurred a few times. The rearrangement joins TRBV30 to TRBJ2-5, with 13 bases that match TRBD2. The germline CDR1 and CDR2 sequences are GTSNPN and SVGIG (reference sequence). This CDR3 spans 13 amino acids. The junction had 4 bases not matched to a gene; V was cut back by 8 bases and J by 4 bases. The CDR3: CAQGLAGVETQYF. The DNA for the CDR3 is TGTGCCCAAGGACTAGCGGGAGTAGAGACCCAGTACTTC. Based on the CDR3 plus reference TRBV30 and TRBJ2-5, the full variable domain is SQTIHQWPATLVQPVGSPLSLECTVEGTSNPNLYWYRQAAGRGLQLLFYSVGIGQISSEVPQNLSASRPQDRQFILSSKKLLLSDSGFYLCAQGLAGVETQYFGPGTRLLVL.

This clone was observed a handful of times. This chain uses TRBV21-1 with TRBJ2-1; the table's D call of TRBD2 was not tested on the DNA. TRBV21-1 is a pseudogene. The CDR3 has 16 amino acids. The CDR3: CASSGAPGTSSNEQFF. CDR3 DNA: TGTGCCAGCAGCGGAGCCCCCGGGACTAGCTCGAATGAGCAGTTCTTC.

V is TRBV30 and J is TRBJ2-5, with D perhaps matching TRBD1 (5 bases). With the DNA end fitting TRBJ2-7 better, the J assignment may be wrong. This CDR3 is 13 amino acids long. CDR1 is GTSNPN and CDR2 is SVGIG in the germline V gene (reference sequence). The CDR3: CAWSADTSYEQYF. The CDR3 DNA reads TGTGCCTGGAGTGCGGACACCTCCTACGAGCAGTACTTC.

This clone turned up a few times. The rearrangement links TRBV6-5 to TRBJ2-1; 8 bases are a match to TRBD1. CDR3 length: 14 amino acids. With V trimmed by 6 bases and J by 5 bases, 6 bases remained unmatched. CDR1 and CDR2 from the germline V gene are MNHEY and SVGAGI. For the CDR3, the DNA is TGTGCCAGCAGGCTCGACAGGGGCCACAATGAGCAGTTCTTC. This gives the protein CASRLDRGHNEQFF.

This CDR3 reads CASSIRQGTTEAFF. The CDR3 DNA reads TGTGCCAGTAGTATTCGGCAGGGAACCACTGAAGCTTTCTTT. This chain links TRBV19 with TRBJ1-1; D might be TRBD1 (5 bases). Looked up from germline, CDR1 is LNHDA and CDR2 is SQIVND (reference sequence). This CDR3 has 14 residues. V was pared by 3 bases and J by 4 bases, with 12 bases between.

This clone was observed once. The genes are TRBV7-8 and TRBJ2-7; D gene ambiguous. CDR1 and CDR2 (germline): SGHVS, FQNEAQ. The CDR3 is 14 amino acids. The V end was cut by 5 bases, the J end by 2 bases, with 13 bases between. This CDR3 is CASSTAEVAYEQYF. CDR3 DNA sequence: TGTGCCAGCAGCACCGCGGAAGTTGCCTACGAGCAGTACTTC.

V and J are TRBV27 and TRBJ2-7; 13 bases are a match to TRBD2. V lost 6 bases and J lost 3; bases outside the gene matches: 5. This CDR3 spans 15 amino acids. CDR1 and CDR2 (germline): MNHEY, SMNVEV (reference sequence). The CDR3 DNA sequence: TGTGCCAGCAGACAACGGACTAGCGGGGGCTACGAGCAGTACTTC. Its translation is CASRQRTSGGYEQYF.

This clone was observed a handful of times. V usage is TRBV4-3 and J usage is TRBJ1-5; D remains unclear. Trimming stripped 0 bases from V and 7 bases from J, with 13 bases between. This CDR3 is 15 amino acids long. Germline loops: CDR1 LGHNA, CDR2 YSLEER. CDR3 nucleotide sequence: TGCGCCAGCAGCCAAGAGGGCTCGGTTGAGCAGCCCCAGCATTTT. Its protein product is CASSQEGSVEQPQHF.

Only a few counts were recorded for this clone. This chain joins TRBV9 and TRBJ1-2; D is undetermined. CDR3 length: 13 amino acids. CDR1 SGDLS and CDR2 YYNGEE come from the germline V gene. The ends were cut back, 2 bases at V and 3 bases at J, with 8 bases in the middle. CDR3 in DNA: TGTGCCAGCAGCGTCGCCCCAGACTATGGCTACACCTTC. This encodes CASSVAPDYGYTF.

The V call is TRBV5-1, the J call TRBJ1-2, with 7 bases identical to TRBD1. The J segment lost 3 bases and the V segment lost 0 bases, leaving 5 bases of the junction unmatched. CDR1 and CDR2 from the germline V gene are SGHRS and YFSETQ. The CDR3 covers 15 residues. DNA of the CDR3: TGCGCCAGCAGCTTGGCCTTAGGACAGGACTATGGCTACACCTTC. This encodes CASSLALGQDYGYTF.

This chain joins TRBV19 and TRBJ2-1; the D gene is possibly TRBD1 (5 bases). CDR1 is LNHDA, CDR2 SQIVND, per germline (reference sequence). The CDR3 has 15 amino acids. Trimming removed 3 bases from V and 7 bases from J, with 16 bases in between. The CDR3, as DNA: TGTGCCAGTAGTATCCCCTACAGGAATACGAATGAGCAGTTCTTC. It yields the protein CASSIPYRNTNEQFF. Full variable domain (outside the CDR3, taken from reference TRBV19 and TRBJ2-1): DGGITQSPKYLFRKEGQNVTLSCEQNLNHDAMYWYRQDPGQGLRLIYYSQIVNDFQKGDIAEGYSVSREKKESFPLTVTSAQKNPTAFYLCASSIPYRNTNEQFFGPGTRLTVL.

This CDR3 reads CSVNRGLDRGSTVFYNEQFF. For the CDR3, the DNA is TGCAGCGTTAACCGTGGACTCGACCGAGGGTCCACGGTATTCTACAATGAGCAGTTCTTC. The rearrangement uses TRBV29-1 and TRBJ2-1; possible D gene TRBD2, 5 bases. There are 20 residues in the CDR3. Trimming pared 5 bases from V and 3 bases from J, leaving 32 bases between. The V gene's germline CDR1 is SQVTM and CDR2 ANQGSEA.

The chain joins TRBV28 to TRBJ2-5, with D possibly TRBD2 on 6 matching bases. The CDR3 is made up of 13 amino acids. Germline assignment: CDR1 MDHEN and CDR2 SYDVKM. V was shortened by 6 bases and J by 1 base, with 9 bases between the two germline ends. The CDR3 loop reads CASSSGSQETQYF. CDR3 DNA: TGTGCCAGCAGCTCCGGGAGCCAAGAGACCCAGTACTTC. The whole variable domain, filled in from reference TRBV28 and TRBJ2-5, reads DVKVTQSSRYLVKRTGEKVFLECVQDMDHENMFWYRQDPGLGLRLIYFSYDVKMKEKGDIPEGYSVSREKKERFSLILESASTNQTSMYLCASSSGSQETQYFGPGTRLLVL.

The table lists this clone with a few counts. CDR3 in amino acids: CASSVGVSNQPQHF. The CDR3 nucleotides read TGTGCCAGCAGCGTCGGGGTTAGCAATCAGCCCCAGCATTTT. The V and J genes are TRBV9 and TRBJ1-5; D unclear. The length of the CDR3 is 14 residues. Germline CDR1 and CDR2: SGDLS and YYNGEE. V lost 2 bases, J lost 0 bases, and 6 bases lay in between.

The chain links TRBV30 to TRBJ2-5; 7 bases match TRBD2. The tail of the sequence fits TRBJ2-7 better, so the J call may be wrong. Germline CDR1 is GTSNPN and CDR2 is SVGIG (reference sequence). The CDR3 totals 14 residues. The chain's CDR3 is CAWSPWGGLYEQYF. CDR3 nucleotide sequence: TGTGCCTGGAGTCCGTGGGGGGGTCTATACGAGCAGTACTTC.

The chain links TRBV14 to TRBJ2-7; the D is unclear. CDR1 SGHDN and CDR2 FVKESK come from the germline V gene. The CDR3 contains 13 residues. Trimming took off 0 bases at V and 7 bases at J, with 10 bases between the two ends. The CDR3 protein is CASSQELSREQYF. The CDR3 DNA reads as TGTGCCAGCAGCCAAGAACTGAGCCGGGAGCAGTACTTC.